This TCR beta chain was identified in a study of molecular identifiers for immune sequencing clone quantification. Using a CD8+CD4-CCR7+CD45RA+ phenotype, naive CD8 T cells were sorted. This clonotype has ten or more counts. Trimming took off 3 bases at V and 5 bases at J, with 14 bases between the two ends. The CDR3 extends over 13 amino acids. From germline, CDR1 is SQVTM and CDR2 ANQGSEA. The use of previously described methods and listed TCR primers produced the bulk TCR libraries. TCRdb used MiXCR to reprocess the PCR reads, holding one entry per CDR3 protein. This table has roughly 630,000 distinct CDR3 sequences, about 25% appearing once.

The receptor was isolated from a human donor in good health. Some libraries in this study had Jurkat cell RNA spiked in. Sample: naive CD8+ T cells from blood, with Jurkat cell RNA spiked in. Subset given: FACS-sorted CD8+CD4-CCR7+CD45RA+ naive T cells. The chain is built from TRBV29-1 and TRBJ2-7; D ambiguous. In DNA form, the CDR3 reads TGCAGCGTTGATTCCCAGCCGGGCGACGAGCAGTACTTC. It codes for CSVDSQPGDEQYF.